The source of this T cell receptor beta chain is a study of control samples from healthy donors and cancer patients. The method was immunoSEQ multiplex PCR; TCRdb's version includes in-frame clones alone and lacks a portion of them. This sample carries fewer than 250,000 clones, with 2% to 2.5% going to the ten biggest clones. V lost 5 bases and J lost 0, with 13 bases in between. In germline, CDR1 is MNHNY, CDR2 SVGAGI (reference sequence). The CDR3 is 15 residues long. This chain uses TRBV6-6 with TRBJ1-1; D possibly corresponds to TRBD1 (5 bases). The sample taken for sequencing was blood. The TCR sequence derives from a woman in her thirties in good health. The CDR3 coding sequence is TGTGCCAGCAGTGTCACCGGGACGGTGAACACTGAAGCTTTCTTT. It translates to CASSVTGTVNTEAFF.